The 4 T cell receptor beta chains reported below all come from one sample, sequenced in a study of blood T cell repertoires in COVID-19. Method: immunoSEQ multiplex PCR; TCRdb's copy keeps in-frame clones and lacks some. The sample contains about 370,000 clones, about 89% of which appear only once. The source material was peripheral blood. The receptors come from a woman aged 30 to 39 with COVID-19, enrolled during active disease.

This clone was recorded only once. This chain connects TRBV7-6 to TRBJ2-4; D is perhaps TRBD2 (6 bases). The CDR3 is made up of 14 amino acids. Germline-derived CDR1 and CDR2 are SGHVS and FNYEAQ. V shed 4 bases and J shed 3 bases, with 10 bases lying between them. CDR3 region: CASSSRTNKNIQYF. The CDR3 DNA reads TGTGCCAGCAGCTCCCGGACTAACAAAAACATTCAGTACTTC.

This rearrangement joins TRBV3-1 (or the pseudogene TRBV3-2) to TRBJ1-2; no clear D gene. The CDR3 extends over 15 amino acids. The ends were cut back, 2 bases at V and 8 bases at J, with 18 bases in the middle. Germline V lookup: CDR1 LGHDT, CDR2 YNNKEL (reference sequence). CDR3 amino acids: CASSQTPRDRRGYTF. Written as DNA, the CDR3 is TGTGCCAGCAGCCAAACCCCGCGTGATCGTCGCGGCTACACCTTC.

The V gene is TRBV7-2, the J gene TRBJ2-1; TRBD1 might be the D (6 bases). This CDR3 contains 12 residues. V shed 1 base and J shed 15 bases, with 13 bases lying between them. Germline CDR1 is SGHTA and CDR2 is FQGNSA. This chain's CDR3 is CASSLGQVGWFF. The CDR3 DNA reads TGTGCCAGCAGCTTAGGACAGGTCGGCTGGTTCTTC.

The chain joins TRBV7-2 to TRBJ2-5, with 8 positions matching TRBD2. V was pared by 5 bases and J by 4 bases, with 9 bases of the junction left unmatched. CDR3 size: 15 residues. The germline V gene encodes CDR1 SGHTA and CDR2 FQGNSA. CDR3 region: CASSPGGEGGETQYF. CDR3 DNA sequence: TGTGCCAGCAGCCCCGGGGGGGAGGGCGGAGAGACCCAGTACTTC.